These 8 T cell receptor beta chains originate from one sample sequenced in a study of OX40 agonist ivuxolimab in advanced cancers. This table comes from immunoSEQ multiplex PCR, and its TCRdb copy is limited to in-frame clones, with some not included. The profile shows some 74,000 clones, approximately 90% of them singletons. Specimen: CD4+ or CD8+ T cells sorted from blood, collected in a trial of the OX40 agonist ivuxolimab. The receptors come from an adult with an advanced solid tumor such as melanoma, head and neck, liver or kidney cancer.

This clone has a single count. V and J are TRBV6-6 and TRBJ1-5; 8 nucleotides agree with TRBD1. This CDR3 is built from 15 residues. The V gene end was trimmed by 2 bases and the J gene end by 7 bases; junction bases not matched to a gene: 7. Germline assignment: CDR1 MNHNY and CDR2 SVGAGI (reference sequence). The CDR3 spells CASSYVDRAGQPQHF. The CDR3 bases are TGTGCCAGCAGTTACGTGGACAGGGCGGGCCAGCCCCAGCATTTT.

This rearrangement joins TRBV4-3 to TRBJ2-2; tentatively, D is TRBD1 (5 bases). V shed 0 bases and J shed 6 bases, with 20 bases lying between them. The CDR3 totals 18 residues. The V gene's germline CDR1 is LGHNA and CDR2 YSLEER. The CDR3 loop is CASSQEGYFQGLAGELFF. The CDR3, as DNA: TGCGCCAGCAGCCAAGAAGGTTATTTTCAGGGTTTGGCCGGGGAGCTGTTTTTT.

This chain links TRBV28 with TRBJ2-7, with D perhaps matching TRBD1 or TRBD2 (6 bases each). Trimming stripped 3 bases from V and 4 bases from J, with 16 bases between. This CDR3 has 15 amino acids. Germline values: CDR1 MDHEN, CDR2 SYDVKM. The CDR3 DNA is TGTGCCAGCAGTTTGGCCCTGGAGGGGGGATACGAGCAGTACTTC. Translated, it gives CASSLALEGGYEQYF.

The chain is built from TRBV9 and TRBJ1-5; D is undetermined. The CDR3 is 15 amino acids. Germline assignment: CDR1 SGDLS and CDR2 YYNGEE. Trimming took off 3 bases at V and 0 bases at J, with 10 bases between the two ends. In nucleotides, the CDR3 is TGTGCCAGCAGCGAAAGACCGAATAGCAATCAGCCCCAGCATTTT. Translating it yields CASSERPNSNQPQHF.

The chain uses TRBV7-3 and TRBJ1-2; 10 bases fit TRBD1. The CDR3 covers 14 residues. CDR1 and CDR2 (germline): SGHTA, FQGTGA. J gave up 4 bases and V 4 bases, and 3 bases lay outside the gene matches. The DNA for the CDR3 is TGTGCCAGCAGCTGGGACAGGGGATCCTATGGCTACACCTTC. This translates into CASSWDRGSYGYTF.

The genes are TRBV28 and TRBJ1-1; no definite D call. In germline, CDR1 is MDHEN, CDR2 SYDVKM. The V end was cut by 8 bases, the J end by 4 bases, with 14 bases between. The CDR3 length is 13 residues. The CDR3 region is CASASGGSTEAFF. The DNA for the CDR3 is TGTGCCAGCGCCTCGGGCGGAAGCACTGAAGCTTTCTTT.

The V and J genes are TRBV6-6 and TRBJ2-2; 9 bases are a match to TRBD1. Germline V CDR1 and CDR2: MNHNY, SVGAGI (reference sequence). CDR3 length equals 15 residues. After removal of 2 bases from V and 7 bases from J, the junction contained 5 bases not matched to a gene. CDR3 in amino acids: CASSYADRGGGELFF. In DNA form, the CDR3 reads TGTGCCAGCAGTTACGCGGACAGGGGTGGCGGGGAGCTGTTTTTT.

The chain recombines TRBV6-6 with TRBJ1-1, with D unresolved. This CDR3 is 11 amino acids long. V was shortened by 6 bases and J by 8 bases, with 10 bases between the two germline ends. CDR1 is MNHNY, CDR2 SVGAGI, per germline (reference sequence). The CDR3 coding sequence is TGTGCCAGCAGCCCGGCTATAGAAGCTTTCTTT. Translating gives CASSPAIEAFF.